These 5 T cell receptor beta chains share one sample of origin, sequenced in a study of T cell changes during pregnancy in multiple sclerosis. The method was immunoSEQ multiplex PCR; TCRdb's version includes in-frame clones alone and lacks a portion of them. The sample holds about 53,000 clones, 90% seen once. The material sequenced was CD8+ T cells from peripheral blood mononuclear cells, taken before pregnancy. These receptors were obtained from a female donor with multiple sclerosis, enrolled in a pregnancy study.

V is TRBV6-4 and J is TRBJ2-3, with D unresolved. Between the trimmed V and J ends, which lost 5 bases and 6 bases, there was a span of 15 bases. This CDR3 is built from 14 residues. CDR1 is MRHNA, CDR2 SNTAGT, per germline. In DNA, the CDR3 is TGTGCCAGCAGTTACATGCCCTTAGCTGATACGCAGTATTTT. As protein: CASSYMPLADTQYF.

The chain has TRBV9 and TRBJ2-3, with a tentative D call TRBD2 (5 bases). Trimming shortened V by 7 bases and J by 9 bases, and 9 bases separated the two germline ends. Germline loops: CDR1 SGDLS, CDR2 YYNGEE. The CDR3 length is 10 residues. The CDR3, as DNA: TGTGCCAGCGCGGGTGGCACGCAGTATTTT. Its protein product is CASAGGTQYF.

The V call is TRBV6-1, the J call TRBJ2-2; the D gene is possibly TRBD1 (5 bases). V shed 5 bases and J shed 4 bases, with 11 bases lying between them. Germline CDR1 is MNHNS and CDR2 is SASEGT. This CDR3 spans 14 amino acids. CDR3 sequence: CASSRQGSTGELFF. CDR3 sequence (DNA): TGTGCCAGCAGTCGGCAGGGTAGCACCGGGGAGCTGTTTTTT.

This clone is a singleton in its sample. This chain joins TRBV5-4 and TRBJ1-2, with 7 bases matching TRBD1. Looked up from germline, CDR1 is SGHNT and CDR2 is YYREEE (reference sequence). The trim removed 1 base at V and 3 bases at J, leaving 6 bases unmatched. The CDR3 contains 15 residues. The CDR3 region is CASSLWGQRDYGYTF. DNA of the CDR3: TGTGCCAGCAGCTTGTGGGGACAGCGGGACTATGGCTACACCTTC.

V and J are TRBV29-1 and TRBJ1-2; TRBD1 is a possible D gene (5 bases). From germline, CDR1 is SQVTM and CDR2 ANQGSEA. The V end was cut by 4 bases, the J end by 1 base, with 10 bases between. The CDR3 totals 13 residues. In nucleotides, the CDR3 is TGCAGCGTTGTGGGGCGGCTTAACTATGGCTACACCTTC. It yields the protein CSVVGRLNYGYTF. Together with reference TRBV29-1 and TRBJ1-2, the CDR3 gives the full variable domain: SAVISQKPSRDICQRGTSLTIQCQVDSQVTMMFWYRQQPGQSLTLIATANQGSEATYESGFVIDKFPISRPNLTFSTLTVSNMSPEDSSIYLCSVVGRLNYGYTFGSGTRLTVV.